The T cell receptor (beta chain) described here comes from a study of CD4 T cells in relation to SARS-CoV-2 and coronaviruses. On this clone itself: Its antigen is unidentified.

Germline-derived CDR1 and CDR2 are SGHNT and YYREEE (reference sequence). V was cut by 4 bases and J by 1 base, with 12 bases left in between. The CDR3 is 16 residues long. Sequencing was performed with immunoSEQ multiplex PCR; in TCRdb, only in-frame clones are kept and a portion is missing. The sample holds approximately 20,000 clones; roughly four fifths are singletons and the top ten take around 10%. Before the COVID-19 pandemic, during about 2010-2018, CD4+ T cells were taken from unexposed donors. CD4+ T cells were isolated from the cells after around eleven days of culture. Cells permitting, SARS-CoV-2 S/N and four cold-coronavirus spikes were tested on unexposed-donor CD4+ T cells.

The V call is TRBV5-4, the J call TRBJ2-6; D unresolved. The specimen was CD4+ T cells from PBMCs, cultured in vitro. The sequence derives from a human donor in good health. CDR3 DNA: TGTGCCAGCAGCATCGAGGCTCCGTCTGGGGCCAACGTCCTGACTTTC. It is translated as CASSIEAPSGANVLTF.